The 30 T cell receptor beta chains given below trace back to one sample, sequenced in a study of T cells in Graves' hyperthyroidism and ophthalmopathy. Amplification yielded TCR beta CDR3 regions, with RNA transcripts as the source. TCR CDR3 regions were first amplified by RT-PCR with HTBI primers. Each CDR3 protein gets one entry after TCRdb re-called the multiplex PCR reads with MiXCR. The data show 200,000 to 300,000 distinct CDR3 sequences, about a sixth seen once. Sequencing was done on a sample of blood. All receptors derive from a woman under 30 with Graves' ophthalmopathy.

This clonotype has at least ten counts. The CDR3 protein is CASSFMRGIGAFNTEAFF. The CDR3 DNA reads TGTGCCAGCAGCTTCATGCGGGGTATCGGGGCCTTCAACACTGAAGCTTTCTTT. The rearrangement joins TRBV7-2 to TRBJ1-1; weak D call: TRBD1 (5 bases). Germline CDR1 reads SGHTA; CDR2 reads FQGNSA. V was shortened by 3 bases and J by 2 bases, with 22 bases between the two germline ends. The CDR3 is 18 residues long.

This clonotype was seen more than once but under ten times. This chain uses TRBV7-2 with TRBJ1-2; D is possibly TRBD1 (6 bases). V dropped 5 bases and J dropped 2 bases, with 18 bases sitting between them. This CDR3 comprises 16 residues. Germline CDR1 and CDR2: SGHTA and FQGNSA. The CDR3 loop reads CASSLDSGHLNYGYTF. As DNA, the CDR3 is TGTGCCAGCAGCCTAGACTCGGGACACCTGAACTATGGCTACACCTTC.

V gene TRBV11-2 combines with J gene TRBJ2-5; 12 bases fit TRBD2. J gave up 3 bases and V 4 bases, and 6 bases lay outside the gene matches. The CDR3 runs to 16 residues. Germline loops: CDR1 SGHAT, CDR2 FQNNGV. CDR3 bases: TGTGCCAGCAGCTCGGGTAGGACTAGCGGGGAAGAGACCCAGTACTTC. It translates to CASSSGRTSGEETQYF.

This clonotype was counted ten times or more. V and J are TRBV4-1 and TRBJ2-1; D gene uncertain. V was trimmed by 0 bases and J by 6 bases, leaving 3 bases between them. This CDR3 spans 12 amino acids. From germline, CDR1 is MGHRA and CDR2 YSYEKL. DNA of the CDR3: TGCGCCAGCAGCCAAGAGTCCAATGAGCAGTTCTTC. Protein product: CASSQESNEQFF.

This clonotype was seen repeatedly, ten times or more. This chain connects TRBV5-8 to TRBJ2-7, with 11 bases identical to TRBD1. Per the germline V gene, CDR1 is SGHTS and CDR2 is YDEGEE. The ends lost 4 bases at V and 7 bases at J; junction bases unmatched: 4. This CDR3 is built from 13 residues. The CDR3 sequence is CASSRTGGSEQYF. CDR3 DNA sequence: TGTGCCAGCAGCAGGACAGGGGGCTCTGAGCAGTACTTC.

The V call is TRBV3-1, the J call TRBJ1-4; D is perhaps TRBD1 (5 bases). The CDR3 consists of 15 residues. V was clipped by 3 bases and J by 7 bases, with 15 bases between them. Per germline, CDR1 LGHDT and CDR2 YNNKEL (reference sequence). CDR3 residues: CASSHAGTAAEKLFF. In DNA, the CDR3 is TGTGCCAGCAGCCACGCCGGGACGGCCGCTGAAAAACTGTTTTTT.

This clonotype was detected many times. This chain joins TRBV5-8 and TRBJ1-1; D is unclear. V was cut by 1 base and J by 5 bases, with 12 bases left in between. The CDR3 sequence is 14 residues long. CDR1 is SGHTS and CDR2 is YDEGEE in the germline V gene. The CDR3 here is CASSLSRRGTEAFF. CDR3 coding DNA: TGTGCCAGCAGCTTGTCACGTCGGGGAACTGAAGCTTTCTTT.

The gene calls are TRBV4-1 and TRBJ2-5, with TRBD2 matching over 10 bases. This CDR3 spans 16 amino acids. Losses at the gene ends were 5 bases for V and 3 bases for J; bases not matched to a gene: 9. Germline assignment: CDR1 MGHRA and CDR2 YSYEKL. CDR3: CASSSLAGVAKETQYF. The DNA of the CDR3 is TGCGCCAGCAGCTCCCTAGCGGGGGTGGCCAAAGAGACCCAGTACTTC.

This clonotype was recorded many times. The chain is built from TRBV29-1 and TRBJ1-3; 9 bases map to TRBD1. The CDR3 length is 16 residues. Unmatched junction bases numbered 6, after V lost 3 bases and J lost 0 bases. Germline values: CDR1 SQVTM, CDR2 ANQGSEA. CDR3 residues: CSVDFGQGNSGNTIYF. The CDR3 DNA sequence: TGCAGCGTTGACTTCGGACAGGGGAACTCTGGAAACACCATATATTTT.

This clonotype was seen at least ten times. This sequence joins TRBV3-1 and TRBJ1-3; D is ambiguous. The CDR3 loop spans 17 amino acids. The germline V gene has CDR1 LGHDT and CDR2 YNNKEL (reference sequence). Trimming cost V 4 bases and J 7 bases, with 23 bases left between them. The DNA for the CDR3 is TGTGCCAGCAGCCCTCGACTCGCTCGGGGTTATGGGAACACCATATATTTT. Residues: CASSPRLARGYGNTIYF.

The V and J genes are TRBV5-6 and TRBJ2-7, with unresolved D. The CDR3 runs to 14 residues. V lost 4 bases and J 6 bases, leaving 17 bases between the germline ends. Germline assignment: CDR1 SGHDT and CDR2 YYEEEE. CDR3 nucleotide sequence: TGTGCCAGCAGCAAGTGGGCAACCCCGAGCGAGCAGTACTTC. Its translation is CASSKWATPSEQYF.

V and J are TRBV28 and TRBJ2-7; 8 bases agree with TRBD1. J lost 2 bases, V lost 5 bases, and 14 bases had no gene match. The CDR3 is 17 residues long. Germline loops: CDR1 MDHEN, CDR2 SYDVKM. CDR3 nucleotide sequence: TGTGCCAGCAGTCCAGGGAGGTTCGGGACAGGCCCCTACGAGCAGTACTTC. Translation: CASSPGRFGTGPYEQYF.

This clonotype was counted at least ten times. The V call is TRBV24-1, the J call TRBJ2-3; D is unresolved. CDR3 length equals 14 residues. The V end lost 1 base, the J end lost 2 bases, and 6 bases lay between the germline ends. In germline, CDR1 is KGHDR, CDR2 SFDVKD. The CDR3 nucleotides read TGTGCCACCAGTGATTTCCGATACACAGATACGCAGTATTTT. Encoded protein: CATSDFRYTDTQYF.

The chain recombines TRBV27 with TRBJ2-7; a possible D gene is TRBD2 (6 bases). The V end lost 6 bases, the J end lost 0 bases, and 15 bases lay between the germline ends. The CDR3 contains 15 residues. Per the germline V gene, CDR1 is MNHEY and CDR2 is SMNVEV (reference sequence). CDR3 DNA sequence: TGTGCCAGCAGGTCTCGAGCGGGTGGCTCCTACGAGCAGTACTTC. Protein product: CASRSRAGGSYEQYF.

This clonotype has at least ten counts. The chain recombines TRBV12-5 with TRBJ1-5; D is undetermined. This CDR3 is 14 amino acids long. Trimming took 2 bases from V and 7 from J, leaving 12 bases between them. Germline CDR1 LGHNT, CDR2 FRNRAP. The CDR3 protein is CASGLPQTAQPQHF. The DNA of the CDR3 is TGTGCTAGTGGTTTGCCCCAGACCGCCCAGCCCCAGCATTTT.

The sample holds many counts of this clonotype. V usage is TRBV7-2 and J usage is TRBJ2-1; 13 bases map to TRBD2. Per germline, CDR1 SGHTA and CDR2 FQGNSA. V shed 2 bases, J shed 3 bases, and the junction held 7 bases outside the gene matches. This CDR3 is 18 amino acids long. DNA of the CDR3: TGTGCCAGCAGCTTAAGGACTAGCGGGAGAATTGGCTACAATGAGCAGTTCTTC. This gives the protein CASSLRTSGRIGYNEQFF.

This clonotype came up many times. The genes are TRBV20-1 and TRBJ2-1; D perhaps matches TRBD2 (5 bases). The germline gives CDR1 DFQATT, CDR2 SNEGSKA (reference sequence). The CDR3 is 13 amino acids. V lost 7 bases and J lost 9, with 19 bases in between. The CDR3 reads CSGRVRGLGEQFF. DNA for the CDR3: TGCAGTGGAAGAGTCCGGGGATTAGGTGAGCAGTTCTTC.

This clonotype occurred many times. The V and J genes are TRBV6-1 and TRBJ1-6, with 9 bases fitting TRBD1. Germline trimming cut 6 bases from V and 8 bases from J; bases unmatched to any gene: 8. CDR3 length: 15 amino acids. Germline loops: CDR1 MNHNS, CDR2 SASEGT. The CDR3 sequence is CASRRTGVNDSPLHF. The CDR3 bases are TGTGCCAGCAGACGGACAGGGGTAAATGATTCACCCCTCCACTTT.

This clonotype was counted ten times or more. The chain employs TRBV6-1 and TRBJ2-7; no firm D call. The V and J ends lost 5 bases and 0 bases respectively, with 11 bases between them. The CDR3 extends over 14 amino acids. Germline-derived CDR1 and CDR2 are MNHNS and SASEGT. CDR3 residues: CASSSTKSSYEQYF. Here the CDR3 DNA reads TGTGCCAGCAGTTCTACGAAGAGCTCCTACGAGCAGTACTTC.

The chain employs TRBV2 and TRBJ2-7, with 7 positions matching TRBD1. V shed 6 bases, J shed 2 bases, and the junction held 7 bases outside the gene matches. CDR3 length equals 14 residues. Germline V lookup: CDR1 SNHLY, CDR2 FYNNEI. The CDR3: CASRNLDRAYEQYF. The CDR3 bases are TGTGCCAGCAGAAACCTTGACAGGGCCTACGAGCAGTACTTC.

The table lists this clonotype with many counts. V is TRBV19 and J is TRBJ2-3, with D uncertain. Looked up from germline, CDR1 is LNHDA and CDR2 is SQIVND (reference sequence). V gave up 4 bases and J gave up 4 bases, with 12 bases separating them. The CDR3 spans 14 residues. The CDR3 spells CASSTSFLADTQYF. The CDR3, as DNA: TGTGCCAGTAGTACCTCATTCTTGGCAGATACGCAGTATTTT.

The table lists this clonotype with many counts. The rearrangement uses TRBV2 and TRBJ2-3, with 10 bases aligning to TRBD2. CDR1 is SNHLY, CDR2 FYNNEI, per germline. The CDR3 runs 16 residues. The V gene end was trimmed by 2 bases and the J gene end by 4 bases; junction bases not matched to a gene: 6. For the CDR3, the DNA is TGTGCCAGCAGTGAAAAGGCTAGCGGGAGTCCAGATACGCAGTATTTT. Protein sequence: CASSEKASGSPDTQYF.

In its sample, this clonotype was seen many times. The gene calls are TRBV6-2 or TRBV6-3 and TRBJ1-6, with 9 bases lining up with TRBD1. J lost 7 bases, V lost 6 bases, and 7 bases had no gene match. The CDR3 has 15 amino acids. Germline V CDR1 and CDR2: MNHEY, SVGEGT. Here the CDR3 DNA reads TGTGCCAGCAGGAAGACAGGGGGAGGAAATTCACCCCTCCACTTT. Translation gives CASRKTGGGNSPLHF.

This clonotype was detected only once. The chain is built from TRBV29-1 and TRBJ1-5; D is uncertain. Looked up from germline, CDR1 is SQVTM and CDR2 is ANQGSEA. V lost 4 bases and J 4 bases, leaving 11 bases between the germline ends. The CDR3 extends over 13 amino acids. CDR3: CSVAFGSNQPQHF. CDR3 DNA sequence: TGCAGCGTTGCATTTGGAAGTAATCAGCCCCAGCATTTT.

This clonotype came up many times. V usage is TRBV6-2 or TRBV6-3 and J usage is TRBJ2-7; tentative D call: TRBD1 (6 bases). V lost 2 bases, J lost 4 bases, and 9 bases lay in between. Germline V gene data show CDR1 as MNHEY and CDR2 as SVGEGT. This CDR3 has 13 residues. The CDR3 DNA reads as TGTGCCAGCAGTTACGCTGACAGGTACGAGCAGTACTTC. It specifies CASSYADRYEQYF.

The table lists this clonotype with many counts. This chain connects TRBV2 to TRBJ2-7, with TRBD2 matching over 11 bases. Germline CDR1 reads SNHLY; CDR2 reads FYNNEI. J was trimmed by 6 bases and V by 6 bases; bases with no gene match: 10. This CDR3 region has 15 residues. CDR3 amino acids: CASSETSGRGSEQYF. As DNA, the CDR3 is TGTGCCAGCAGCGAAACTAGCGGGAGAGGTTCCGAGCAGTACTTC.

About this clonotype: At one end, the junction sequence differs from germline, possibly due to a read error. The CDR3 nucleotides read TGTGCCACCAATGATTCCGGCGGGATAGAGACCCAGTACTTC. Its protein product is CATNDSGGIETQYF. The J gene is TRBJ2-5, the V gene TRBV24-1, with D possibly being TRBD2 (6 bases). This CDR3 spans 14 amino acids. Germline V gene data show CDR1 as KGHDR and CDR2 as SFDVKD.

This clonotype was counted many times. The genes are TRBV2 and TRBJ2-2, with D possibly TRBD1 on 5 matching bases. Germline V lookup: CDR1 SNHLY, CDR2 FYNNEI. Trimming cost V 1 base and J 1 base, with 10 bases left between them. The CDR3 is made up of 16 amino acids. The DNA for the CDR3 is TGTGCCAGCAGTGAAGTACTGCAGGGGAACACCGGGGAGCTGTTTTTT. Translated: CASSEVLQGNTGELFF.

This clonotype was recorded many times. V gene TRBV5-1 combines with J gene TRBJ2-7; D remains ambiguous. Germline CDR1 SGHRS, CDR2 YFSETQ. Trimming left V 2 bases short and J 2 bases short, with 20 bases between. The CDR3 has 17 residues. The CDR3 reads CASSFPRFYTKTYEQYF. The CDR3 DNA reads TGCGCCAGCAGCTTCCCTCGCTTCTATACGAAAACCTACGAGCAGTACTTC.

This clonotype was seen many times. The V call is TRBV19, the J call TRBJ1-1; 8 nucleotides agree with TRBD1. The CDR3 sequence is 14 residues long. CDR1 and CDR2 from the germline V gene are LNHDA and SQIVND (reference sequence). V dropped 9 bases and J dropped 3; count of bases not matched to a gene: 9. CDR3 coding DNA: TGTGCCAGCTTATCGCAGGGGGCGGACACTGAAGCTTTCTTT. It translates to CASLSQGADTEAFF.